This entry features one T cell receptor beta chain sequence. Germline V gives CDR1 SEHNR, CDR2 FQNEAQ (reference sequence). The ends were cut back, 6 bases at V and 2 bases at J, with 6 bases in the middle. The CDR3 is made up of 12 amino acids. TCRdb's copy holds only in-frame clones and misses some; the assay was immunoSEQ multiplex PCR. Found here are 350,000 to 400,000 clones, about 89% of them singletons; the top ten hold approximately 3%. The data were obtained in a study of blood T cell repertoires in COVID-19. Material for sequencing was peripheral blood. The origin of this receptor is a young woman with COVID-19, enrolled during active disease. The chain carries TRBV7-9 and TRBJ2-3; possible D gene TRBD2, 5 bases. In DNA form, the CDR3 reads TGTGCCAGCAGGGACTTCACAGATACGCAGTATTTT. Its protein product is CASRDFTDTQYF.